Each of the 8 T cell receptor beta chains below was sequenced from the same sample in a study of blood T cell repertoires in COVID-19. Data came from immunoSEQ multiplex PCR; TCRdb stores just in-frame clones and leaves some out. The repertoire holds 200,000 to 250,000 clones, with 80% to 90% as singletons. Sequencing was performed on peripheral blood. The origin of the receptors is a man in his forties or fifties with active or convalescent COVID-19.

The V and J genes are TRBV11-2 and TRBJ2-7, with 9 bases matching TRBD1. V trimming: 0 bases; J trimming: 5 bases; junction bases outside the gene matches: 8. Germline lookup yields CDR1 SGHAT and CDR2 FQNNGV. The length of the CDR3 is 16 residues. The chain's CDR3 is CASSLDNWGQGNEQYV. The CDR3 bases are TGTGCCAGCAGCTTAGATAATTGGGGACAGGGAAACGAGCAGTACGTC.

The J gene is TRBJ2-4, the V gene TRBV7-2; tentative D call: TRBD2 (5 bases). V lost 1 base to trimming and J lost 8 bases, with 15 bases between them. Germline CDR1 and CDR2: SGHTA and FQGNSA. The CDR3 runs 15 residues. Here the CDR3 reads CASSLDRGGIDIQYF. The CDR3 region has the DNA TGTGCCAGCAGCTTAGACCGGGGTGGTATAGACATTCAGTACTTC.

This chain links TRBV7-2 with TRBJ2-2, with 7 bases that match TRBD1. The germline gives CDR1 SGHTA, CDR2 FQGNSA. The CDR3 runs 13 residues. The junction had 1 base not matched to a gene; V was cut back by 2 bases and J by 7 bases. CDR3 nucleotides: TGTGCCAGCAGCTTACGACAGGGCGGGGAGCTGTTTTTT. Translated, it gives CASSLRQGGELFF. Full variable domain (remainder filled in from reference TRBV7-2 and TRBJ2-2): GAGVSQSPSNKVTEKGKDVELRCDPISGHTALYWYRQSLGQGLEFLIYFQGNSAPDKSGLPSDRFSAERTGGSVSTLTIQRTQQEDSAVYLCASSLRQGGELFFGEGSRLTVL.

This clone was picked up a small number of times. The V gene is TRBV11-1, the J gene TRBJ2-1, with a weak D call TRBD2 (7 bases). Trimming took off 1 base at V and 8 bases at J, with 12 bases between the two ends. This CDR3 spans 14 amino acids. Per germline, CDR1 SGHAT and CDR2 FQDESV (reference sequence). The CDR3 loop reads CASSLVGGLDEQFF. The DNA of the CDR3 is TGTGCCAGCAGCTTAGTGGGGGGGCTCGATGAGCAGTTCTTC.

The rearrangement joins TRBV5-1 to TRBJ2-7, with TRBD1 matching over 8 bases. The germline V gene has CDR1 SGHRS and CDR2 YFSETQ. The CDR3 extends over 15 amino acids. V was clipped by 4 bases and J by 2 bases; unmatched bases: 8. CDR3 bases: TGCGCCAGCAGCCCGGACAGGGAATACACCTACGAGCAGTACTTC. This codes for CASSPDREYTYEQYF.

This clone was recorded a few times. The V and J genes are TRBV6-2 or TRBV6-3 and TRBJ2-5, with D tentatively TRBD2 (6 bases). Germline values: CDR1 MNHEY, CDR2 SVGEGT. V shed 1 base and J shed 4 bases, with 10 bases lying between them. The CDR3 loop spans 14 amino acids. Here the CDR3 reads CASSYLGRLETQYF. The CDR3 DNA sequence: TGTGCCAGCAGTTACTTGGGGAGGTTAGAGACCCAGTACTTC.

V and J are TRBV28 and TRBJ1-2, with 8 bases aligning to TRBD1. J was trimmed by 8 bases and V by 11 bases; bases with no gene match: 10. The length of the CDR3 is 12 residues. CDR1 is MDHEN and CDR2 is SYDVKM in the germline V gene. As DNA, the CDR3 is TGTGCCGGGCAGGACAGGGCACAGGGCTACACCTTC. Translating gives CAGQDRAQGYTF.

J is TRBJ2-4 and V is TRBV19; TRBD1 might be the D (6 bases). Germline CDR1 LNHDA, CDR2 SQIVND (reference sequence). Deletions cut 1 base from V and 0 bases from J, with 10 bases between. This CDR3 spans 16 amino acids. The CDR3 bases are TGTGCCAGTAGTATAGTTGCAGGGGTAGCCAAAAACATTCAGTACTTC. Translated, it gives CASSIVAGVAKNIQYF.